A single sample is the source of the 12 T cell receptor beta chains below, sequenced in a study of vaccination and CD4 T cells after COVID-19. Antigens of these TCRs are unknown. Treatment: roughly ten-day PBMC culture with coronavirus spike peptide pools or control peptides (ViraFEST assay). Sequenced with the Oncomine TCR Beta short-read assay was DNA taken from cultured CD4+ T cells. TCRdb re-analysed the PCR reads in MiXCR, keeping a single row per CDR3 protein. The sample lists roughly 8,400 distinct CDR3 sequences, more than 60% occurring once. Sequencing used CD4+ T cells from blood, cultured in vitro. The receptors originated from a human donor who had recovered from COVID-19.

The chain is built from TRBV28 and TRBJ2-7, with D perhaps assigned TRBD1 or TRBD2 (5 bases each). From germline, CDR1 is MDHEN and CDR2 SYDVKM. This CDR3 is 17 amino acids long. Trimming removed 1 base at V and 1 base at J, with 17 bases between. CDR3 sequence reads: CASSLSLQGRGSYEQYF. Here the CDR3 DNA reads TGTGCCAGCAGTTTATCACTTCAGGGACGTGGGTCCTACGAGCAGTACTTC. Filled out from reference TRBV28 and TRBJ2-7, the complete variable domain reads DVKVTQSSRYLVKRTGEKVFLECVQDMDHENMFWYRQDPGLGLRLIYFSYDVKMKEKGDIPEGYSVSREKKERFSLILESASTNQTSMYLCASSLSLQGRGSYEQYFGPGTRLTVT.

The chain has TRBV28 and TRBJ2-7, with D possibly TRBD2 on 6 matching bases. CDR1 and CDR2 (germline): MDHEN, SYDVKM. V lost 2 bases and J lost 4, with 12 bases in between. The CDR3 is made up of 14 amino acids. CDR3: CASSLGGGRYEQYF. DNA of the CDR3: TGTGCCAGCAGTTTAGGTGGGGGGAGGTACGAGCAGTACTTC.

This clonotype was seen a few times. The chain links TRBV7-2 to TRBJ2-7; TRBD2 agrees at 14 bases. V lost 5 bases to trimming and J lost 6 bases; unmatched junction nucleotides: 3. Germline-derived CDR1 and CDR2 are SGHTA and FQGNSA. This CDR3 comprises 14 residues. The CDR3 DNA is TGTGCCAGCAGCGGGGGGACTAGCGGGAGCGAGCAGTACTTC. As protein: CASSGGTSGSEQYF.

The J gene is TRBJ2-7, the V gene TRBV11-3; 7 bases line up with TRBD2. The length of the CDR3 is 14 residues. Germline V CDR1 and CDR2: SGHNT, YENEEA. Losses at the gene ends were 5 bases for V and 7 bases for J; bases not matched to a gene: 11. CDR3 DNA: TGTGCCAGCAGCCCGGATCCCTCCGGGAGGGAGCAGTACTTC. It yields the protein CASSPDPSGREQYF.

This clonotype was observed a single time. The chain employs TRBV21-1 and TRBJ1-1; the D segment call TRBD1 is taken from the table without a DNA check. TRBV21-1 is a documented pseudogene. This CDR3 region has 15 residues. The CDR3 sequence is CASSKCPGVNTEAFF. In nucleotides, the CDR3 is TGTGCCAGCAGCAAATGCCCAGGGGTGAACACTGAAGCTTTCTTT.

The chain carries TRBV18 and TRBJ1-1; no definite D call. There are 15 residues in the CDR3. Per germline, CDR1 KGHSH and CDR2 LQKENI. Trimming removed 3 bases at V and 0 bases at J, with 11 bases between. DNA of the CDR3: TGTGCCAGCTCACCCCTCCTTACGGTGAACACTGAAGCTTTCTTT. Protein product: CASSPLLTVNTEAFF. Using reference TRBV18 and TRBJ1-1 for the parts outside the CDR3, the full variable domain is NAGVMQNPRHLVRRRGQEARLRCSPMKGHSHVYWYRQLPEEGLKFMVYLQKENIIDESGMPKERFSAEFPKEGPSILRIQQVVRGDSAAYFCASSPLLTVNTEAFFGQGTRLTVV.

This chain uses TRBV28 with TRBJ1-3, with TRBD1 matching 9 bases. The V gene end was trimmed by 1 base and the J gene end by 3 bases; junction bases not matched to a gene: 13. In germline, CDR1 is MDHEN, CDR2 SYDVKM. This CDR3 has 19 amino acids. In DNA, the CDR3 is TGTGCCAGCAGTTTATCCGGACACCGTGGACAGGGGAGTGGAAACACCATATATTTT. It is translated as CASSLSGHRGQGSGNTIYF.

The V gene is TRBV12-5, the J gene TRBJ1-5; tentatively, D is TRBD1 (5 bases). This CDR3 is built from 16 residues. CDR1 LGHNT and CDR2 FRNRAP come from the germline V gene. Between the trimmed V and J ends, which lost 4 bases and 1 base, there was a span of 14 bases. The CDR3 region is CASGSKGIRSNQPQHF. CDR3 bases: TGTGCTAGTGGTTCGAAGGGGATTCGGAGCAATCAGCCCCAGCATTTT.

This clonotype was seen only a few times. The J gene is TRBJ1-1, the V gene TRBV27; D gene ambiguous. Looked up from germline, CDR1 is MNHEY and CDR2 is SMNVEV (reference sequence). V was clipped by 7 bases and J by 4 bases, with 19 bases between them. The CDR3 length is 15 residues. Here the CDR3 DNA reads TGTGCCAGCACCTCCTCATCCGGGAGTCCCACTGAAGCTTTCTTT. Translation: CASTSSSGSPTEAFF.

This clonotype was observed a few times. The chain recombines TRBV27 with TRBJ1-6, with D possibly matching TRBD1 (5 bases). The CDR3 is made up of 16 amino acids. Germline assignment: CDR1 MNHEY and CDR2 SMNVEV (reference sequence). The V end lost 2 bases, the J end lost 7 bases, and 15 bases lay between the germline ends. CDR3 protein: CASSLGQGLYNSPLHF. The CDR3 DNA reads as TGTGCCAGCAGTTTAGGGCAGGGTCTATACAATTCACCCCTCCACTTT.

The chain combines TRBV6-2 or TRBV6-3 with TRBJ1-1, with TRBD1 matching 7 bases. The CDR3 is 13 residues long. With V trimmed by 10 bases and J by 4 bases, 9 bases remained unmatched. Germline loops: CDR1 MNHEY, CDR2 SVGEGT. CDR3 nucleotide sequence: TGTGCCACCCGTAGGGGGCCTGGCACTGAAGCTTTCTTT. Its protein is CATRRGPGTEAFF.

The gene calls are TRBV2 and TRBJ2-7, with TRBD1 matching over 7 bases. V trimming: 7 bases; J trimming: 0 bases; junction bases outside the gene matches: 6. The CDR3 extends over 14 amino acids. Germline-derived CDR1 and CDR2 are SNHLY and FYNNEI. DNA for the CDR3: TGTGCCAGCAACAGGGGTGGTAGCTCCTACGAGCAGTACTTC. Amino acid sequence: CASNRGGSSYEQYF.